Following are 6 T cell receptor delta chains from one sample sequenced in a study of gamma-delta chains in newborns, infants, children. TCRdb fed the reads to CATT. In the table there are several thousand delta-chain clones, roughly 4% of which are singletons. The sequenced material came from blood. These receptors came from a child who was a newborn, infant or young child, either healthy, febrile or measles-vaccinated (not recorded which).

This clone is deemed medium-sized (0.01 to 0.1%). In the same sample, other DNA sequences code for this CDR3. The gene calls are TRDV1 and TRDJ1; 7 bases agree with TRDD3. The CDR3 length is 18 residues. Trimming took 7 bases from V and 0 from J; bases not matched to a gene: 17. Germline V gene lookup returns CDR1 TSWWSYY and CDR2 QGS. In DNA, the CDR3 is TGTGCTCTTGACGGGGGGTGGTTTGGGGGAGTGTACACCGATAAACTCATCTTT. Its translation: CALDGGWFGGVYTDKLIF.

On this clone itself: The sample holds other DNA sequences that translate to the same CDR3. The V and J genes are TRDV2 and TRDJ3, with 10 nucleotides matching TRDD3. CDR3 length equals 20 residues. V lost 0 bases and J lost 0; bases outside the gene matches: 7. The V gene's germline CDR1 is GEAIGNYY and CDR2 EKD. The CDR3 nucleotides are TGTGCCTGTGACACCGTACTGGGGGATTCGAGCTCCTGGGACACCCGACAGATGTTTTTC. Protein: CACDTVLGDSSSWDTRQMFF.

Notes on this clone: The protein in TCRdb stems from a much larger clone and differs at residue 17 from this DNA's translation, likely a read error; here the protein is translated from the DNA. The CDR3 nucleotides read TGTGCCTGTGACACCGCATGGGGGGAAAGCTCCTGGGACACCCGACAGACGTTTTTC. It specifies CACDTAWGESSWDTRQTFF. The J gene is TRDJ3, the V gene TRDV2, with D possibly matching TRDD3 (6 bases). The germline CDR1 and CDR2 sequences are GEAIGNYY and EKD. The CDR3 covers 19 residues.

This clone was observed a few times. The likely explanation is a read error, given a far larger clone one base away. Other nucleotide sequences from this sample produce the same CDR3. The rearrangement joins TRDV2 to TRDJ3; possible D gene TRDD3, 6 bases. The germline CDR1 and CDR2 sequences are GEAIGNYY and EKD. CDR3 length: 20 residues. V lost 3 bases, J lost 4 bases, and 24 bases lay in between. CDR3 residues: CACDGGTGPHSSWDTRQMFF. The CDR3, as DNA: TGTGCCTGTGACGGGGGGACGGGACCCCACAGCTCTTGGGACACCCGACAGATGTTTTTC.

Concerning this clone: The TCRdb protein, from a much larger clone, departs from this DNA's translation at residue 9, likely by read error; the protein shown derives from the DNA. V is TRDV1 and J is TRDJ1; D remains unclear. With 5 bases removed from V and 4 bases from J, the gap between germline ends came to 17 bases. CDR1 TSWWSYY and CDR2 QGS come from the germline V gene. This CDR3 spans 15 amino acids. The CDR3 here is CALGPLDIGSDKLIF. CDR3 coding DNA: TGTGCTCTTGGGCCCCTGGACATCGGGAGCGATAAACTCATCTTT.

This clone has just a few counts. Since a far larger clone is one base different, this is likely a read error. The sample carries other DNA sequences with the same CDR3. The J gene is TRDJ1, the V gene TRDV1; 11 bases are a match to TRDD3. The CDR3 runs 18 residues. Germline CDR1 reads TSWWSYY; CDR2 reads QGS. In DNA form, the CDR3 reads TGTGCTCTTGGGGAACTTCCTGGGGGATACAGGGTGGACGATAAGCTCATCTTT. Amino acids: CALGELPGGYRVDDKLIF.